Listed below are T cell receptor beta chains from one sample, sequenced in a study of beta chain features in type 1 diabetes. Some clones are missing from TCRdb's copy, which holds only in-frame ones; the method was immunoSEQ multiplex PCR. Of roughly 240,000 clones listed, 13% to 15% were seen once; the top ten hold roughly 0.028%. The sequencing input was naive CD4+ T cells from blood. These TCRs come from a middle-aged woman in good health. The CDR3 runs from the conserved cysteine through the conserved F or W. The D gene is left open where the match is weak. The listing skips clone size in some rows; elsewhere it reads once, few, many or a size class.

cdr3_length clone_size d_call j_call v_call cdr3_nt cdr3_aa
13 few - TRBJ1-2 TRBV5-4 TGTGCCAGCAGCTTGCCACGGACATATGGCTACACCTTC CASSLPRTYGYTF
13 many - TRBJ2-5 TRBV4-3 TGCGCCAGCAGCCGAGGACGCCAGGGGACCCAGTACTTC CASSRGRQGTQYF
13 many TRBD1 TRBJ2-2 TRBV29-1 TGCAGCGTTGGGGACAGGGCCACCGGGGAGCTGTTTTTT CSVGDRATGELFF
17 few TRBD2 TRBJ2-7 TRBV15 TGTGCCACCAGCAGAGACCCCCTGGGCGGGGGAGCCTACGAGCAGTACTTC CATSRDPLGGGAYEQYF
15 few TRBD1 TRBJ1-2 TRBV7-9 TGTGCCAGCAGCAACGGGACAGGGGGCAGGAATGGCTACACCTTC CASSNGTGGRNGYTF
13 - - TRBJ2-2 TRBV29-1 TGCAGCGTAAGAGGGACGAACACCGGGGAGCTGTTTTTT CSVRGTNTGELFF
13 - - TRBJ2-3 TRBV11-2 TGTGCCAGCAGCTTAGATAGGGGGGATACGCAGTATTTT CASSLDRGDTQYF
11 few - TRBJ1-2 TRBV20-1 TGCAGTGCTGGGGGCAACTATGGCTACACCTTC CSAGGNYGYTF
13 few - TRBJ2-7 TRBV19 TGTGCCAGTGAGGACACAGTCTCCTACGAGCAGTACTTC CASEDTVSYEQYF
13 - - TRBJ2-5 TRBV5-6 TGTGCCAGCAGCTCACTAGATCGCGAGACCCAGTACTTC CASSSLDRETQYF
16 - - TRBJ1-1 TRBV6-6 TGTGCCAGCAGTTACTCGAATCCCGACTTGAACACTGAAGCTTTCTTT CASSYSNPDLNTEAFF
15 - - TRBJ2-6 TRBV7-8 TGTGCCAGCAGCTCCGCCCGGTCTGGGGCCAACGTCCTGACTTTC CASSSARSGANVLTF
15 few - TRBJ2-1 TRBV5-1 TGCGCCAGCAGCTTGGGCTCTGGGGCAGCCCAGGAGCAGTTCTTC CASSLGSGAAQEQFF
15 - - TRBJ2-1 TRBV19 TGTGCCAGTAGTACAACAGCCGGCTCCTACAATGAGCAGTTCTTC CASSTTAGSYNEQFF
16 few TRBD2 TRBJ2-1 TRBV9 TGTGCCAGCAGCGTATTAGCGGGGCTCTCCTACAATGAGCAGTTCTTC CASSVLAGLSYNEQFF
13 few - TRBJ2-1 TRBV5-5 TGTGCCAGCAGCTTGGGACAGTACAATGAGCAGTTCTTC CASSLGQYNEQFF
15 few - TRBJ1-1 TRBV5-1 TGCGCCAGCAGCCCAAATGGTACCCCCGGCACTGAAGCTTTCTTT CASSPNGTPGTEAFF
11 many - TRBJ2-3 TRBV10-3 TGTGCCATCAGGGCCATAGATACGCAGTATTTT CAIRAIDTQYF
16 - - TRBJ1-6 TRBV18 TGTGCCAGCTCACCACAGGGCCCGGGAACGGATTCACCCCTCCACTTT CASSPQGPGTDSPLHF
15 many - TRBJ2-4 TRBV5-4 TGTGCCAGCAGCACGCAGGGCGGAACGAAAAACATTCAGTACTTC CASSTQGGTKNIQYF
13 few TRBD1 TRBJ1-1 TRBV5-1 TGCGCCAGCAGCCCCGGGACAGCGACTGAAGCTTTCTTT CASSPGTATEAFF
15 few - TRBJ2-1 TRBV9 TGTGCCAGCAGCGATCAGGGGGGCATCTACAATGAGCAGTTCTTC CASSDQGGIYNEQFF
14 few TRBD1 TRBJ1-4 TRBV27 TGTGCCAGCAGAAGACAGGGGGCAATCGAAAAACTGTTTTTT CASRRQGAIEKLFF
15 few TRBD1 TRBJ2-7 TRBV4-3 TGCGCCAGCAGCCAAGGTCCTGGACAGGGGGACGAGCAGTACTTC CASSQGPGQGDEQYF
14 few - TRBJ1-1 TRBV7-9 TGTGCCAGCAGCCCACAGGGCATGAACACTGAAGCTTTCTTT CASSPQGMNTEAFF
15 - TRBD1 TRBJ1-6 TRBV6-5 TGTGCCAGCAGAGTCGGGACAGGGGTTGATTCACCCCTCCACTTT CASRVGTGVDSPLHF
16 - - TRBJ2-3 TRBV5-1 TGCGCCAGCAGCTTGGATGGAGATTTACGCACAGATACGCAGTATTTT CASSLDGDLRTDTQYF
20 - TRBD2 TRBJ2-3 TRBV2 TGTGCCAGCAGTCCCAAACCCGGGACTAGCGGGGGGGCCAGGAGAGATACGCAGTATTTT CASSPKPGTSGGARRDTQYF
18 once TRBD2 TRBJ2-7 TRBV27 TGTGCCAGCAGTTTAAGGCCTAGCGGGGGGGCGGCTGGCTACGAGCAGTACTTC CASSLRPSGGAAGYEQYF
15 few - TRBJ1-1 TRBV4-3 TGCGCCAGCAGCCTACTCCAAGGGGTCAACACTGAAGCTTTCTTT CASSLLQGVNTEAFF
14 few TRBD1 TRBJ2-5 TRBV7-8 TGTGCCAGCAGCGACAGGGCGAGGCAAGAGACCCAGTACTTC CASSDRARQETQYF
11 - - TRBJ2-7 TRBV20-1 TGCAGTGCTAGAGCAGGGATCGAGCAGTACTTC CSARAGIEQYF
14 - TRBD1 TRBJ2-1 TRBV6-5 TGTGCCAGCAGGCCCGGACAGGATAACAATGAGCAGTTCTTC CASRPGQDNNEQFF
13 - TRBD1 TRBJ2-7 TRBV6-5 TGTGCCAGCAGTTTGCAGGGGGCTCTCGAGCAGTACTTC CASSLQGALEQYF
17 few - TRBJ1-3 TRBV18 TGTGCCAGCTCACCACGCCCCCAGGGCCCCTCTGGAAACACCATATATTTT CASSPRPQGPSGNTIYF
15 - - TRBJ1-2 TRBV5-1 TGCGCCAGCAGCTTGGAGGCAGGGGTTAACTATGGCTACACCTTC CASSLEAGVNYGYTF
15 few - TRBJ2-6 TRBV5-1 TGCGCCAGCAGCGCCACAGGGTCTGGGGCCAACGTCCTGACTTTC CASSATGSGANVLTF
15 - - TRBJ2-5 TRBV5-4 TGTGCCAGCAGCAGGAGGACAGCGTACCAAGAGACCCAGTACTTC CASSRRTAYQETQYF
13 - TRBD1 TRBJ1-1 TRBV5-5 TGTGCCAGCAGCCGACAGGGGAACACTGAAGCTTTCTTT CASSRQGNTEAFF